The sequence of this T cell receptor beta chain was determined in a study of T cells in Graves' hyperthyroidism and ophthalmopathy. Amplified TCR beta CDR3 regions came from RNA transcripts. Carried out on the TCR CDR3, a first-round RT-PCR used the HTBI primer set. Each CDR3 protein is one row after TCRdb ran MiXCR on the multiplex PCR reads. Here the sample spans about 370,000 distinct CDR3 sequences, around 15% being singletons. This clonotype was observed a few times. Diagnoses used clinical symptoms, serum thyroxine and TRAb, thyroid ultrasound and orbital computed tomography. This TCR derives from a woman aged 55-69 years with Graves' ophthalmopathy. Sequencing was done on a sample of blood.

CDR3 in DNA: TGTGCCAGCAGCTTAGTGGCGGGAGGAGCCCACAATGAGCAGTTCTTC. This encodes CASSLVAGGAHNEQFF. J is TRBJ2-1 and V is TRBV7-8, with 8 bases fitting TRBD2. CDR3 length: 16 residues. The germline gives CDR1 SGHVS, CDR2 FQNEAQ. V was pared by 1 base and J by 5 bases, with 7 bases of the junction left unmatched. Complete variable domain (other parts from reference TRBV7-8 and TRBJ2-1): GAGVSQSPRYKVAKRGQDVALRCDPISGHVSLFWYQQALGQGPEFLTYFQNEAQLDKSGLPSDRFFAERPEGSVSTLKIQRTQQEDSAVYLCASSLVAGGAHNEQFFGPGTRLTVL.